This T cell receptor (beta chain) was sequenced in a study of shared clonotypes between healthy human individuals (dated by TCRdb to about 2020). As for the study more broadly: A couple of women and a few men aged 18 to 49 years were included in the cohort. To estimate repertoire size and how much clonotype sharing occurs between individuals, the study deeply sequenced the blood TCR repertoires of 4 to 6 healthy adults. Between about 0.94 and 8.9 billion PBMCs per donor were obtained by leukapheresis. Libraries were prepared and TCR repertoires were sequenced by different laboratories using diverse techniques, in order to increase sequencing depth and limit assay-specific biases. General conclusions and limits of the study: Because the study included only a small number of donors, the genetic and exposure-history diversity represented was limited. Based on pairwise subsampling, the degree of clonotype sharing among donors was expected to be affected by sequencing depth. Sampling was restricted to blood, and TCR repertoires in tissues likely differ from the TCR repertoires found in blood.

Reading the germline V gene gives CDR1 ENHRY and CDR2 SYGVKD. The CDR3, from cysteine to phenylalanine, totals 15 residues. Kept here is only the CDR3 DNA, which spans 45 bases and is read in frame from base 1. V is trimmed back by 7 bases and J by 6 bases, and the junction contains 11 bases that no gene match accounts for. As concerns this clone: Its recognized antigen is unknown. Base quality data are lacking; no much larger clone is found one base away.

TCR CDR3 regions were amplified from genomic DNA by multiplex PCR using the deep immunoSEQ assay. Extracted genomic DNA from each cell subset was distributed evenly across all wells of several immunoSEQ 96-well plates, and each plate was treated as a replicate. For unsorted PBMC, each replicate PCR was loaded with roughly 0.3 ug genomic DNA, equivalent to tens of thousands of T cell genomes. Ten immunoSEQ deep assay plates were used to sequence unsorted PBMC genomic DNA. Purified libraries were measured with a Qubit 3.0 fluorometer, size-checked on a Bioanalyzer 2100, and measured again with the KAPA Library Quantification kit. Every immunoSEQ 96-well plate was sequenced on a separate single-read 150-cycle Illumina NextSeq 550 flow cell. The study's own analysis went as follows. Because the immunoSEQ output held only junctional sequences and lacked quality scores, the filtering could not match the filtering applied to full-length reads. Sequences were annotated with PyIR, a Python wrapper for IgBLAST v1.9, using IMGT germline references to assign V/J genes and CDR3. Reads were filtered out if the reads had weak V/J assignments (E-value above 1e-6), no CDR3, stop codons, out-of-frame junctions, or ambiguous translated residues. A V3J clonotype was defined by an identical inferred V gene, J gene, and CDR3 amino acid sequence. The percentage overlap between two repertoires was calculated by dividing the number of shared unique clonotypes by the size of the smaller repertoire. Three approaches were used to assess repertoire richness: RTK rarefaction, the Chao1 estimator, and Recon v2.1 estimates of unobserved clonotypes. TCRdb holds this immuneACCESS table with in-frame rearrangements only. Some clones are missing; in checked studies, unresolved V genes explain under half, and the rest has no known cause. Clone size and the V and J calls come from that table; the DNA yielded D and trimming. Across this sample there are roughly 510,000 clones, with 75% to 80% seen only once. The top ten constitute around 12% of the sample.

The donors were healthy, HIV-negative adults with no recently reported acute infections or vaccinations. Only Caucasian adults living in Nashville, Tennessee, USA were represented among the donors. For unsorted samples, about 87 million PBMCs were counted, and genomic DNA was extracted using the QIAamp DNA Blood Mini kit. Blood was collected by leukapheresis, and PBMCs were isolated by Ficoll-Histopaque density gradient centrifugation and then cryopreserved in liquid nitrogen vapor phase. The clonotype comes from a woman aged 40-49 years in good health. Some clones in this sample may be carry-over from other donors' samples. Recombination linked TRBV10-3 to TRBJ2-1; TRBD2 agrees with 8 junctional bases. The material sequenced was PBMCs. For the CDR3, the sequence is CAINTGQGTSNEQFF. The sequenced DNA: TGTGCCATCAATACAGGGCAGGGGACTAGCAATGAGCAGTTCTTC.